This note documents a single T cell receptor (beta chain) sequence. This sample was taken from a study of T cell responses to AZD1222 COVID-19 vaccine. Method: immunoSEQ multiplex PCR; TCRdb's copy keeps in-frame clones and lacks some. Of roughly 150,000 clones listed, roughly 88% are singletons. Sequenced material: peripheral blood, taken 28 days after the second AZD1222 dose. This TCR was recovered from an adult who received the AZD1222 COVID-19 vaccine.

The CDR3 is CASSLLPSGQETQYF. The DNA of the CDR3 is TGCGCCAGCAGCCTCCTACCTAGCGGACAAGAGACCCAGTACTTC. The chain links TRBV5-1 to TRBJ2-5, with 7 bases matching TRBD2. The CDR3 totals 15 residues. The V gene end was trimmed by 4 bases and the J gene end by 2 bases; junction bases not matched to a gene: 8. From germline, CDR1 is SGHRS and CDR2 YFSETQ.